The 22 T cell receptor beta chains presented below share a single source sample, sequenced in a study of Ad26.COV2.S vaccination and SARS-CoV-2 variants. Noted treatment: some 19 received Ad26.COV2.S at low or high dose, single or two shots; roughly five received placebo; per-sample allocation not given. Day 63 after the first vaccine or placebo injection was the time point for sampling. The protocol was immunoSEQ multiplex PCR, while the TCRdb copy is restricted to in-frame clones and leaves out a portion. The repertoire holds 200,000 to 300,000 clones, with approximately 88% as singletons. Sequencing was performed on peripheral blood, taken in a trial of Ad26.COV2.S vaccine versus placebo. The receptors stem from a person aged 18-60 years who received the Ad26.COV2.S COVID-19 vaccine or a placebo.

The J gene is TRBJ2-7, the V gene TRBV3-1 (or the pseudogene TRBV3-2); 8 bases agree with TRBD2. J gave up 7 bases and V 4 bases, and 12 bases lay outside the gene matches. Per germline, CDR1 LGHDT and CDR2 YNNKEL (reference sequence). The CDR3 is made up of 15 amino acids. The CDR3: CASSPRAGGSSEQYF. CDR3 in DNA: TGTGCCAGCAGCCCGCGCGCGGGGGGTTCGAGTGAGCAGTACTTC.

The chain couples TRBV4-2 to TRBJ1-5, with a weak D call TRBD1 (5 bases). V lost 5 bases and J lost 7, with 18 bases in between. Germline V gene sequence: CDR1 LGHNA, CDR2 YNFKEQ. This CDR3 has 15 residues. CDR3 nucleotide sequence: TGTGCCAGCAGCAAAGGGGCCCAGAGAGACCAGCCCCAGCATTTT. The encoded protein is CASSKGAQRDQPQHF.

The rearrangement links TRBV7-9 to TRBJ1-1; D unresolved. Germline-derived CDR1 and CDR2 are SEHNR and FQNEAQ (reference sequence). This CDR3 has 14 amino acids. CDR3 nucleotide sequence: TGTCCAAGGATCGGGAATGGGAAGGACACTGAAGCTTTCTTT. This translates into CPRIGNGKDTEAFF. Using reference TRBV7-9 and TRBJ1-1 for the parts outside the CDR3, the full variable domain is DTGVSQNPRHKITKRGQNVTFRCDPISEHNRLYWYRQTLGQGPEFLTYFQNEAQLEKSRLLSDRFSAERPKGSFSTLEIQRTEQGDSAMYLCPRIGNGKDTEAFFGQGTRLTVV.

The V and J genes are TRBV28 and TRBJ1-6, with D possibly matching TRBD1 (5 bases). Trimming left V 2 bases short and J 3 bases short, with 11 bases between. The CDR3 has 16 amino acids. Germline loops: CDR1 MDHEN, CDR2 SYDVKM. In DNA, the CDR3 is TGTGCCAGCAGTTTAACCCAGGGCGTCTATAATTCACCCCTCCACTTT. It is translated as CASSLTQGVYNSPLHF.

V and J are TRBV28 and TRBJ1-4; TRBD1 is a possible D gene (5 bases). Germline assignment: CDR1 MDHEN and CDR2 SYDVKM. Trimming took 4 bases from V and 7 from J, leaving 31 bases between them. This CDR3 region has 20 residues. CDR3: CASSSGHLSLRRVRGEKLFF. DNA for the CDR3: TGTGCCAGCAGTTCTGGACACCTCTCCCTTCGCAGGGTGAGGGGTGAAAAACTGTTTTTT.

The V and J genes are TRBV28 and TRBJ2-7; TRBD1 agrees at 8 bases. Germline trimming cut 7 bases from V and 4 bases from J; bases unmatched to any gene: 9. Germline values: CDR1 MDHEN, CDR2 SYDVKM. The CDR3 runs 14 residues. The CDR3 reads CASNPLDRAYEQYF. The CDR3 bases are TGTGCCAGCAACCCCTTGGACAGGGCTTACGAGCAGTACTTC. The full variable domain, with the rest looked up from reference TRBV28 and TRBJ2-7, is DVKVTQSSRYLVKRTGEKVFLECVQDMDHENMFWYRQDPGLGLRLIYFSYDVKMKEKGDIPEGYSVSREKKERFSLILESASTNQTSMYLCASNPLDRAYEQYFGPGTRLTVT.

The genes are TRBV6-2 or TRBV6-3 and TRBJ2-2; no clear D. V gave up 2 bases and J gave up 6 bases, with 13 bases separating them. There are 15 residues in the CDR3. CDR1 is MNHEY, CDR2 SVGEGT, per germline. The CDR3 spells CASSYRPGLAGELFF. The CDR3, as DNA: TGTGCCAGCAGTTACCGACCTGGGTTGGCCGGGGAGCTGTTTTTT.

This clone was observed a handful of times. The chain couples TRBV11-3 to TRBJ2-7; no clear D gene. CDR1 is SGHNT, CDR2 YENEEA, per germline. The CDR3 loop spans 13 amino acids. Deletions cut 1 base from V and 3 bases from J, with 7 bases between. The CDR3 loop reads CASSLGQSYEQYF. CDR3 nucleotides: TGTGCCAGCAGCTTAGGTCAGAGCTACGAGCAGTACTTC.

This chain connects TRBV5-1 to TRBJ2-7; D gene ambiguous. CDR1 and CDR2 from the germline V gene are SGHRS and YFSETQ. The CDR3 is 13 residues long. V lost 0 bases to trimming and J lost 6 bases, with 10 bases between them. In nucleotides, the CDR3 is TGCGCCAGCAGCTTGGAGGATATCGGCGAGCAGTACTTC. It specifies CASSLEDIGEQYF. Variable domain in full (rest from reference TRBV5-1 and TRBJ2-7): KAGVTQTPRYLIKTRGQQVTLSCSPISGHRSVSWYQQTPGQGLQFLFEYFSETQRNKGNFPGRFSGRQFSNSRSEMNVSTLELGDSALYLCASSLEDIGEQYFGPGTRLTVT.

The chain's CDR3 is CASSHSGGLADTQYF. CDR3 sequence (DNA): TGTGCCAGCAGCCATAGCGGCGGGCTAGCAGATACGCAGTATTTT. V gene TRBV7-2 combines with J gene TRBJ2-3, with a weak D call TRBD2 (6 bases). CDR1 is SGHTA and CDR2 is FQGNSA in the germline V gene. The V end was cut by 5 bases, the J end by 4 bases, with 16 bases between. This CDR3 has 15 residues.

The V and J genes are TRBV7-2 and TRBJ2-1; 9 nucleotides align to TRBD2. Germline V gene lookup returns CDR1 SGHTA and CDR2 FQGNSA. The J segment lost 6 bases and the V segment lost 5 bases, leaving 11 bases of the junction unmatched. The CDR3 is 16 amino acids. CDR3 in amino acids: CASSLLGAGGSNEQFF. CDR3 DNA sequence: TGTGCCAGCAGCCTCCTAGGTGCGGGAGGGTCCAATGAGCAGTTCTTC. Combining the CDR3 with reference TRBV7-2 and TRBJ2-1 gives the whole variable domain GAGVSQSPSNKVTEKGKDVELRCDPISGHTALYWYRQSLGQGLEFLIYFQGNSAPDKSGLPSDRFSAERTGGSVSTLTIQRTQQEDSAVYLCASSLLGAGGSNEQFFGPGTRLTVL.

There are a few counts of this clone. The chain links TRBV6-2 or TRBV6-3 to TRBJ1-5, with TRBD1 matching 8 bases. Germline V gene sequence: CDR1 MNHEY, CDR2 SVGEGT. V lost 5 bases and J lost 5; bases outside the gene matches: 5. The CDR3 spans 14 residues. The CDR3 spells CASSRTGPHQPQHF. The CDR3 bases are TGTGCCAGCAGTAGGACAGGGCCCCATCAGCCCCAGCATTTT.

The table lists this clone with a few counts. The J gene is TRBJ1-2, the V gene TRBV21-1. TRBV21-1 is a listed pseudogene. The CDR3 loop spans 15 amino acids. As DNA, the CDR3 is TGTGCCAGCATTGATTCCGGGCTCGGGAACTATGGCTACACCTTC. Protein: CASIDSGLGNYGYTF.

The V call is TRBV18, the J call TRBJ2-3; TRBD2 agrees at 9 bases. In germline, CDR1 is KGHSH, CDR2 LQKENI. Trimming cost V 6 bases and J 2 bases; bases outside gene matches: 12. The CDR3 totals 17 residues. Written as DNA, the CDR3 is TGTGCCAGCTCCCAACGGCCTAGCGGGGTTTACACAGATACGCAGTATTTT. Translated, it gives CASSQRPSGVYTDTQYF.

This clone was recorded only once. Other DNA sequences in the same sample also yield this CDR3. The CDR3 nucleotides are TGTGCCAGCAGTCCCCAGGGGGTCTCCTACGAGCAGTACTTC. This gives the protein CASSPQGVSYEQYF. The genes are TRBV27 and TRBJ2-7, with TRBD1 matching 7 bases. Germline CDR1 MNHEY, CDR2 SMNVEV (reference sequence). The J segment lost 0 bases and the V segment lost 5 bases, leaving 4 bases of the junction unmatched. The CDR3 has 14 amino acids.

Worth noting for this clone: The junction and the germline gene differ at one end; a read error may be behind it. CDR3 DNA: TGTGCTAGCAGCTTGGTCCTTAACACTGAAGCTTTCTTT. It specifies CASSLVLNTEAFF. The chain couples TRBV7-7 to TRBJ1-1; D gene ambiguous. Germline V gene data show CDR1 as SSHAT and CDR2 as FNYEAQ (reference sequence). There are 13 residues in the CDR3.

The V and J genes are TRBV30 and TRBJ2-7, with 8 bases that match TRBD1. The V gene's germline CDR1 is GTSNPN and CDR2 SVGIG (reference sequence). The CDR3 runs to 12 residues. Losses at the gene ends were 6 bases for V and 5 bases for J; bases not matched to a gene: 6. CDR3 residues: CACSPGGNEQYF. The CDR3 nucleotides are TGTGCCTGCAGCCCAGGGGGCAACGAGCAGTACTTC.

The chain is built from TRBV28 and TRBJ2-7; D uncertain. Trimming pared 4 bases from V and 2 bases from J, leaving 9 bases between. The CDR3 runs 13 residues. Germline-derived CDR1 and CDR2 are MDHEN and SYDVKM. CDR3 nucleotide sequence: TGTGCCAGCAGTTCTCCACCCCCCTACGAGCAGTACTTC. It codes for CASSSPPPYEQYF.

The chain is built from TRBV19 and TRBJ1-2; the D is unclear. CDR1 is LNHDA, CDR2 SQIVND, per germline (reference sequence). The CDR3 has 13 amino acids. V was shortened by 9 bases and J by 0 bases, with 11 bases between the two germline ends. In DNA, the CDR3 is TGTGCCAGCGAGAGAATTGCTAACTATGGCTACACCTTC. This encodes CASERIANYGYTF. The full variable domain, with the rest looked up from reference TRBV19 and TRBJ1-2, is DGGITQSPKYLFRKEGQNVTLSCEQNLNHDAMYWYRQDPGQGLRLIYYSQIVNDFQKGDIAEGYSVSREKKESFPLTVTSAQKNPTAFYLCASERIANYGYTFGSGTRLTVV.

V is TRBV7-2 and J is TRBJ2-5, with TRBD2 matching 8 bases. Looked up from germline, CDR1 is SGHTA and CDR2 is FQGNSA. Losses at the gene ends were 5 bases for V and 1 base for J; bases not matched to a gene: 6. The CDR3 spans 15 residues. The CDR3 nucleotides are TGTGCCAGCAGCAACCCGGGACTAGTCCAAGAGACCCAGTACTTC. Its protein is CASSNPGLVQETQYF.

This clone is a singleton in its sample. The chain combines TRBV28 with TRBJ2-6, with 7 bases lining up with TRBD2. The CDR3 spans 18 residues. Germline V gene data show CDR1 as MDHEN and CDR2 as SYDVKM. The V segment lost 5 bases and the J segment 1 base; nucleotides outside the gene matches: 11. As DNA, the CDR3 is TGTGCCAGCAGTCCACCGCGGGCGGGAGTGTCTGGGGCCAACGTCCTGACTTTC. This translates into CASSPPRAGVSGANVLTF.

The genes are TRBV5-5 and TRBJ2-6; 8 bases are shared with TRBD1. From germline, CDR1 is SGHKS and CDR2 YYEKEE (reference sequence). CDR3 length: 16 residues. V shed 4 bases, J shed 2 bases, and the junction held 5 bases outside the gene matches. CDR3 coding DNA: TGTGCCAGCAGCATCTACAGGGGGACTGGGGCCAACGTCCTGACTTTC. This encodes CASSIYRGTGANVLTF. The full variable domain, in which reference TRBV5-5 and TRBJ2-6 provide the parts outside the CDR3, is DAGVTQSPTHLIKTRGQQVTLRCSPISGHKSVSWYQQVLGQGPQFIFQYYEKEERGRGNFPDRFSARQFPNYSSELNVNALLLGDSALYLCASSIYRGTGANVLTFGAGSRLTVL.